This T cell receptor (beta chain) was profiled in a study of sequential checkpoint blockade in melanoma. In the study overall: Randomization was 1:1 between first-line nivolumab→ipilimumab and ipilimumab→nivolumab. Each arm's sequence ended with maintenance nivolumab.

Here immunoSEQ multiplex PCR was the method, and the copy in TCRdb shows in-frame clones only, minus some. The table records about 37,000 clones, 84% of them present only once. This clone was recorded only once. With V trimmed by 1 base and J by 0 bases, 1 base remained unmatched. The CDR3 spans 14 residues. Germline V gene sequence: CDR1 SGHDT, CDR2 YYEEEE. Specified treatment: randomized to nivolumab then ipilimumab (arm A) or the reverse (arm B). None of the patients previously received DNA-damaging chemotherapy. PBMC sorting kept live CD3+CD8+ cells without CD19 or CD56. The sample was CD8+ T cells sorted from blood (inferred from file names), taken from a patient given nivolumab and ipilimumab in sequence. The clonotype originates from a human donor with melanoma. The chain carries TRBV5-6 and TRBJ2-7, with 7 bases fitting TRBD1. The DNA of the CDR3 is TGTGCCAGCAGCTTGACAGGGGACTCCTACGAGCAGTACTTC. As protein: CASSLTGDSYEQYF.